This TCR beta chain was obtained from a study of identical twins. TCRdb called the 5' RACE reads again in MiXCR, with one record for every CDR3 protein. Of some 190,000 distinct CDR3 sequences listed, 15% to 20% are singletons. There are 15 residues in the CDR3. The germline V gene has CDR1 SEHNR and CDR2 FQNEAQ (reference sequence). V was clipped by 7 bases and J by 2 bases; unmatched bases: 9. This clonotype has only a few counts. These data were likewise used in another study, on T cells expressing NK-cell markers. From that study: It was sorted CD3+CD56-NKG2C+, CD3+CD56+NKG2C- and CD3+CD56+NKG2C+ T cells that provided the TCR beta repertoires.

What was sequenced was CD8+ T cells sorted from blood. The sequence came from a woman under 30 in good health. V is TRBV7-9 and J is TRBJ2-3; 7 bases are shared with TRBD2. The CDR3, as DNA: TGTGCCAGCACCCAAACGGGAGGAGCCACAGATACGCAGTATTTT. Its protein product is CASTQTGGATDTQYF.